Below are 14 T cell receptor beta chains sequenced from a single sample in a study of Ad26.COV2.S vaccination and SARS-CoV-2 variants. Described treatment: around 19 received Ad26.COV2.S at low or high dose, single or two shots; about 5 received placebo; per-sample allocation not given. Repertoires come from day 63 after the first vaccine or placebo injection. Method: immunoSEQ multiplex PCR; TCRdb's copy keeps in-frame clones and lacks some. The sample lists around 250,000 clones, more than 75% occurring once. The sample consisted of peripheral blood, taken in a trial of Ad26.COV2.S vaccine versus placebo. All receptors derive from a person aged 18-60 years who received the Ad26.COV2.S COVID-19 vaccine or a placebo.

V and J are TRBV11-2 and TRBJ2-7; 9 bases are a match to TRBD1. Germline values: CDR1 SGHAT, CDR2 FQNNGV. V shed 5 bases, J shed 5 bases, and the junction held 7 bases outside the gene matches. The CDR3 runs to 14 residues. Here the CDR3 DNA reads TGTGCCAGCAGCCGTGGACAGGGGATTGACGAGCAGTACTTC. As protein: CASSRGQGIDEQYF.

This sequence joins TRBV7-9 and TRBJ2-7; D call uncertain. Germline-derived CDR1 and CDR2 are SEHNR and FQNEAQ (reference sequence). The length of the CDR3 is 12 residues. V was cut by 4 bases and J by 4 bases, with 8 bases left in between. The CDR3 DNA reads TGTGCCAGCAGCTCGAACGTATACGAGCAGTACTTC. Translated: CASSSNVYEQYF.

This chain connects TRBV7-2 to TRBJ2-3, with TRBD1 matching over 8 bases. The CDR3 totals 18 residues. V was pared by 2 bases and J by 4 bases, with 14 bases of the junction left unmatched. Looked up from germline, CDR1 is SGHTA and CDR2 is FQGNSA. CDR3 loop: CASSLFNSGRGPADTQYF. DNA for the CDR3: TGTGCCAGCAGCTTATTTAATTCGGGCAGGGGGCCCGCAGATACGCAGTATTTT.

The count of this clone is one. V usage is TRBV27 and J usage is TRBJ1-1; a possible D gene is TRBD1 (5 bases). This CDR3 has 17 residues. Per germline, CDR1 MNHEY and CDR2 SMNVEV (reference sequence). V lost 0 bases and J 2 bases, leaving 16 bases between the germline ends. CDR3 protein: CASSLSMGEGSNTEAFF. DNA for the CDR3: TGTGCCAGCAGTTTATCGATGGGGGAGGGATCCAACACTGAAGCTTTCTTT.

The chain carries TRBV2 and TRBJ1-4, with 9 bases matching TRBD1. CDR3 length: 15 amino acids. V lost 9 bases to trimming and J lost 3 bases; unmatched junction nucleotides: 8. The germline gives CDR1 SNHLY, CDR2 FYNNEI. This CDR3 reads CASEGWDRANEKLFF. The CDR3 coding sequence is TGTGCCAGTGAGGGCTGGGACAGGGCTAATGAAAAACTGTTTTTT.

The chain recombines TRBV11-1 with TRBJ1-1; TRBD1 is a possible D gene (5 bases). CDR3 size: 15 residues. CDR1 is SGHAT, CDR2 FQDESV, per germline (reference sequence). Deletions cut 5 bases from V and 1 base from J, with 14 bases between. CDR3 sequence (DNA): TGTGCCAGCAGCGACCTAGACAGCCGGAACACTGAAGCTTTCTTT. It is translated as CASSDLDSRNTEAFF.

The rearrangement links TRBV30 to TRBJ2-4; possibly TRBD2 for D (5 bases). Germline V CDR1 and CDR2: GTSNPN, SVGIG (reference sequence). The V end was cut by 5 bases, the J end by 6 bases, with 14 bases between. The CDR3 sequence is 13 residues long. CDR3 region: CAWGRAERNIQYF. In DNA, the CDR3 is TGTGCCTGGGGGCGGGCAGAGAGAAACATTCAGTACTTC. Full variable domain (missing parts from reference TRBV30 and TRBJ2-4): SQTIHQWPATLVQPVGSPLSLECTVEGTSNPNLYWYRQAAGRGLQLLFYSVGIGQISSEVPQNLSASRPQDRQFILSSKKLLLSDSGFYLCAWGRAERNIQYFGAGTRLSVL.

The chain uses TRBV7-6 and TRBJ1-1, with 7 positions matching TRBD1. This CDR3 is 15 amino acids long. V shed 5 bases, J shed 1 base, and the junction held 7 bases outside the gene matches. Germline CDR1 is SGHVS and CDR2 is FNYEAQ. Here the CDR3 DNA reads TGTGCCAGCAGCCCCTCCGGGACAGAGAACACTGAAGCTTTCTTT. Translated: CASSPSGTENTEAFF. The full variable domain, with the rest looked up from reference TRBV7-6 and TRBJ1-1, is GAGVSQSPRYKVTKRGQDVALRCDPISGHVSLYWYRQALGQGPEFLTYFNYEAQQDKSGLPNDRFSAERPEGSISTLTIQRTEQRDSAMYRCASSPSGTENTEAFFGQGTRLTVV.

The V call is TRBV5-4, the J call TRBJ1-1; the D gene is possibly TRBD1 (6 bases). Germline V gene lookup returns CDR1 SGHNT and CDR2 YYREEE (reference sequence). The CDR3 is 15 amino acids. V shed 5 bases and J shed 7 bases, with 21 bases lying between them. The CDR3 bases are TGTGCCAGCAGGAACGGACAGAAAAGGGAGGGTGAAGCTTTCTTT. The encoded protein is CASRNGQKREGEAFF.

The chain is built from TRBV4-2 and TRBJ2-3, with a possible D match to TRBD2 (7 bases). The germline V gene encodes CDR1 LGHNA and CDR2 YNFKEQ. This CDR3 is built from 17 residues. Trimming took off 0 bases at V and 2 bases at J, with 15 bases between the two ends. The CDR3 nucleotides read TGTGCCAGCAGCCAAGAAATGGCGGGGGCCTCCACAGATACGCAGTATTTT. It translates to CASSQEMAGASTDTQYF.

V usage is TRBV20-1 and J usage is TRBJ2-1; 7 bases are a match to TRBD2. This CDR3 is 16 amino acids long. Trimming cost V 3 bases and J 3 bases; bases outside gene matches: 11. CDR1 is DFQATT, CDR2 SNEGSKA, per germline (reference sequence). CDR3 amino acids: CSASGLEREHYNEQFF. The CDR3 DNA sequence: TGCAGTGCTAGTGGACTAGAGCGGGAACACTACAATGAGCAGTTCTTC.

The DNA for the CDR3 is TGTGCCAGCAGCCAACCAGTAGTGCGAGAGACCCAGTACTTC. Its protein product is CASSQPVVRETQYF. The V call is TRBV11-2, the J call TRBJ2-5; D is unresolved. CDR3 length: 14 residues. V was shortened by 5 bases and J by 4 bases, with 14 bases between the two germline ends. The germline gives CDR1 SGHAT, CDR2 FQNNGV.

The chain links TRBV12-3 or TRBV12-4 to TRBJ1-5; unclear D gene. V gave up 9 bases and J gave up 0 bases, with 9 bases separating them. The CDR3 sequence is 13 residues long. For the CDR3, the DNA is TGTGCCAGTAAGGGTGATAGCAATCAGCCCCAGCATTTT. Translation: CASKGDSNQPQHF.

A note on this clone: This CDR3 is also generated by other DNA sequences in the sample. The rearrangement joins TRBV9 to TRBJ1-3; D unresolved. The CDR3 extends over 13 amino acids. Germline V gives CDR1 SGDLS, CDR2 YYNGEE. Deletions cut 2 bases from V and 3 bases from J, with 6 bases between. CDR3 nucleotide sequence: TGTGCCAGCAGCGTTGGGGATGGAAACACCATATATTTT. This gives the protein CASSVGDGNTIYF.